This TCR beta chain was recorded in a study of molecular identifiers for immune sequencing clone quantification. Study-level results: Jurkat TCR RNA spiked in from one cell reportedly remained identifiable amid about a million naive cells.

Details on this clonotype: The antigen is undetermined.

Using a CD8+CD4-CCR7+CD45RA+ phenotype, naive CD8 T cells were sorted. This CDR3 comprises 18 residues. Trimming took 4 bases from V and 3 from J; bases not matched to a gene: 13. The germline V gene has CDR1 MDHEN and CDR2 SYDVKM. For bulk TCR libraries, previously described methods and listed TCR primers were used. Via MiXCR, TCRdb re-called the PCR reads, giving one row per CDR3 protein. The table has around 100,000 distinct CDR3 sequences, 35% to 40% seen once. The origin of this receptor is a human donor in good health. Some libraries in this study had Jurkat cell RNA spiked in. This chain links TRBV28 with TRBJ1-5; the match to TRBD1 covers 9 bases. The sample taken for sequencing was naive CD8+ T cells from blood, with Jurkat cell RNA spiked in. Subset reported: FACS-sorted CD8+CD4-CCR7+CD45RA+ naive T cells. The CDR3 sequence: CASSWGTGPTPINQPQHF. The CDR3 DNA follows: TGTGCCAGCAGTTGGGGGACAGGGCCTACCCCTATCAATCAGCCCCAGCATTTT. Full variable domain (remainder filled in from reference TRBV28 and TRBJ1-5): DVKVTQSSRYLVKRTGEKVFLECVQDMDHENMFWYRQDPGLGLRLIYFSYDVKMKEKGDIPEGYSVSREKKERFSLILESASTNQTSMYLCASSWGTGPTPINQPQHFGDGTRLSIL.